The T cell receptor (beta chain) described here comes from a study of cytomegalovirus exposure and HLA in healthy donors. Findings and limits, study-wide: According to the study, 150 to 200 TCR beta chains were cytomegalovirus-associated.

Clones were read by immunoSEQ multiplex PCR, and TCRdb kept only the in-frame ones, dropping some. The profile shows fewer than 200,000 clones, roughly 90% of them singletons. The donors formed part of the roughly 110-subject validation cohort, distinct from the roughly 700-subject first cohort. Points on this clone: Its antigen is unknown.

The CDR3 length is 17 residues. Per the germline V gene, CDR1 is SEHNR and CDR2 is FQNEAQ (reference sequence). With 7 bases clipped from V and 0 bases from J, the junction kept 14 bases outside the gene matches. The sequence was collected from a woman aged 18 to 35 in good health and CMV-seropositive. The V and J genes are TRBV7-9 and TRBJ2-7, with TRBD1 matching over 8 bases. Material: PBMCs. The CDR3 loop reads CASTAGRWDRISYEQYF. Here the CDR3 DNA reads TGTGCCAGCACAGCTGGGAGATGGGACAGGATCTCCTACGAGCAGTACTTC.